One T cell receptor (beta chain) is described in this entry. The antigen remains unidentified. TCRdb's copy holds only in-frame clones and misses some; the assay was immunoSEQ multiplex PCR. The data contain roughly 180,000 clones, roughly nine tenths of them seen just once; the ten biggest clones take up 1% to 1.5%. This entry comes from a study of T cell responses to AZD1222 COVID-19 vaccine. Study-wide points: Increases in Spike-specific TCR breadth and depth were seen after two AZD1222 doses. Sampling captured repertoires only after the peak T cell response. White British people made up most donors, females outnumbered males, and clonal diversity was possibly underestimated.

The receptor was isolated from an adult who received the AZD1222 COVID-19 vaccine. Source: peripheral blood, taken 28 days after the second AZD1222 dose.

This CDR3 reads CASSSPSTIGSPNTGELFF. Written as DNA, the CDR3 is TGTGCCAGCAGTTCCCCCTCGACTATCGGGAGCCCTAACACCGGGGAGCTGTTTTTT. V is TRBV28 and J is TRBJ2-2, with D perhaps matching TRBD2 (6 bases). CDR3 length: 19 amino acids. CDR1 is MDHEN, CDR2 SYDVKM, per germline. V was pared by 4 bases and J by 2 bases, with 23 bases between.